This T cell receptor (beta chain) was profiled in a study of radiation and T cells in renal cell carcinoma. As for time point: blood 4 weeks post-SBRT, at nephrectomy. Treatment defined: 15 Gy SBRT to primary tumor, nephrectomy 4 weeks later. Nephrectomy followed 15 Gy stereotactic body radiation by 4 weeks. The tumor was a clear cell renal cell carcinoma. The CDR3 length is 13 residues. CDR1 is SGHTA and CDR2 is FQGNSA in the germline V gene. V lost 1 base and J 3 bases, leaving 6 bases between the germline ends. This clone appeared a single time. Measured with immunoSEQ multiplex PCR; TCRdb has only the in-frame clones, and not every one. The sample shows roughly 90,000 clones, 85% of them seen only once.

This sample comprised blood, obtained from a patient whose treatment included radiotherapy and nephrectomy. The clonotype originates from a man aged 45-65 years with renal cell carcinoma. The chain recombines TRBV7-2 with TRBJ1-1; D call uncertain. CDR3 nucleotides: TGTGCCAGCAGCTTAGGGTCGGACACTGAAGCTTTCTTT. Translated: CASSLGSDTEAFF.